This T cell receptor beta chain came from a study of cytomegalovirus exposure and HLA in healthy donors. This clone was seen more than once but under ten times. Deletions cut 1 base from V and 7 bases from J, with 16 bases between. CDR3 length: 15 residues. In germline, CDR1 is SGHRS, CDR2 YFSETQ. PCR primers comprised 60 Vbeta and 13 Jbeta primers. TCRdb's copy holds only in-frame clones and misses some; the assay was immunoSEQ multiplex PCR. The sample yields approximately 150,000 clones, roughly 80% seen once. Material for sequencing was PBMCs. This chain connects TRBV5-1 to TRBJ2-3; perhaps TRBD1 as D (5 bases). The source of this sequence is a man aged 50-59 years in good health and CMV-seropositive. CDR3 residues: CASSLYPQAPNTQYF. The CDR3 bases are TGCGCCAGCAGCTTGTATCCACAGGCTCCCAATACGCAGTATTTT. Full variable domain (outside the CDR3, taken from reference TRBV5-1 and TRBJ2-3): KAGVTQTPRYLIKTRGQQVTLSCSPISGHRSVSWYQQTPGQGLQFLFEYFSETQRNKGNFPGRFSGRQFSNSRSEMNVSTLELGDSALYLCASSLYPQAPNTQYFGPGTRLTVL.